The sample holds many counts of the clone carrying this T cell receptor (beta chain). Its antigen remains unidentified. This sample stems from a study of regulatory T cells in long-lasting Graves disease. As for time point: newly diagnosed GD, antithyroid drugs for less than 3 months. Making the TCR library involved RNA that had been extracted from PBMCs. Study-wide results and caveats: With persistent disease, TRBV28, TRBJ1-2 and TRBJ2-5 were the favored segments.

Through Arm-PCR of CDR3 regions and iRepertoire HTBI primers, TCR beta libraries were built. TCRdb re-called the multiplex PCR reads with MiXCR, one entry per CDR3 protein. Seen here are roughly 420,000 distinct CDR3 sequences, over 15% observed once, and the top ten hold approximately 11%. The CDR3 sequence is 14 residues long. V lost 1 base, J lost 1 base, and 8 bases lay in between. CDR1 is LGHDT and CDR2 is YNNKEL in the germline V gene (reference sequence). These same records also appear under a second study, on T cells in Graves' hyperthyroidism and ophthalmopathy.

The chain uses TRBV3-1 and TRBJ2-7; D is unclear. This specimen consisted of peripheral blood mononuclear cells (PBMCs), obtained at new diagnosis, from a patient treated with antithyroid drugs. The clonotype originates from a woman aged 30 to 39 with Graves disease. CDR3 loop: CASSQGPLSYEQYF. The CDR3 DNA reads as TGTGCCAGCAGCCAAGGCCCCCTGTCCTACGAGCAGTACTTC.